The 22 T cell receptor beta chains below come from one sample, sequenced in a study of cytomegalovirus exposure and HLA in healthy donors. The PCR used 60 Vbeta and 13 Jbeta primers. Clones were read by immunoSEQ multiplex PCR, and TCRdb kept only the in-frame ones, dropping some. The data hold some 160,000 clones, with more than 65% observed a single time. Sample: PBMCs. The source of these receptors is a man aged 50 to 60 in good health and CMV-seropositive.

The chain recombines TRBV11-2 with TRBJ2-1; 11 bases line up with TRBD2. The V segment lost 4 bases and the J segment 8 bases; nucleotides outside the gene matches: 10. The CDR3 runs to 16 residues. Germline V lookup: CDR1 SGHAT, CDR2 FQNNGV. CDR3 nucleotide sequence: TGTGCCAGCAGCTCCTTCGGACTAGCGGGTAACCATGAGCAGTTCTTC. It specifies CASSSFGLAGNHEQFF.

This rearrangement joins TRBV28 to TRBJ2-3, with unresolved D. Germline-derived CDR1 and CDR2 are MDHEN and SYDVKM. The CDR3 is made up of 14 amino acids. V was trimmed by 8 bases and J by 5 bases, leaving 17 bases between them. CDR3 amino acids: CASVRGRRVDTQYF. The CDR3 coding sequence is TGTGCCAGCGTTCGAGGTAGGCGCGTAGATACGCAGTATTTT. The complete variable domain, with remaining parts taken from reference TRBV28 and TRBJ2-3, reads DVKVTQSSRYLVKRTGEKVFLECVQDMDHENMFWYRQDPGLGLRLIYFSYDVKMKEKGDIPEGYSVSREKKERFSLILESASTNQTSMYLCASVRGRRVDTQYFGPGTRLTVL.

The CDR3 DNA reads TGTGCCAGTAGTATTGCGGTACAAACCGGGGAGCTGTTTTTT. This gives the protein CASSIAVQTGELFF. This rearrangement joins TRBV19 to TRBJ2-2; no definite D call. The length of the CDR3 is 14 residues. Germline lookup yields CDR1 LNHDA and CDR2 SQIVND (reference sequence). Trimming pared 3 bases from V and 5 bases from J, leaving 10 bases between.

The chain uses TRBV27 and TRBJ2-7; 10 positions match TRBD1. Looked up from germline, CDR1 is MNHEY and CDR2 is SMNVEV (reference sequence). The ends lost 2 bases at V and 3 bases at J; junction bases unmatched: 4. The CDR3 has 15 residues. CDR3 in amino acids: CASSLGDRGLYEQYF. The CDR3 coding sequence is TGTGCCAGCAGTTTAGGGGACAGGGGTCTCTACGAGCAGTACTTC.

The gene calls are TRBV2 and TRBJ1-4; tentative D call: TRBD1 (6 bases). With 7 bases removed from V and 1 base from J, the gap between germline ends came to 16 bases. Germline-derived CDR1 and CDR2 are SNHLY and FYNNEI. The CDR3 length is 16 residues. CDR3 nucleotides: TGTGCCAGCAAATTCTACGCAGGGGTAACTAATGAAAAACTGTTTTTT. Its protein is CASKFYAGVTNEKLFF.

The chain employs TRBV19 and TRBJ1-2, with 9 nucleotides matching TRBD1. The CDR3 loop spans 13 amino acids. From germline, CDR1 is LNHDA and CDR2 SQIVND (reference sequence). Trimming cost V 9 bases and J 5 bases; bases outside gene matches: 7. For the CDR3, the DNA is TGTGCCAGCAGGACAGGGGCCGGTTATGGCTACACCTTC. This sequence encodes CASRTGAGYGYTF.

This clone is a singleton in its sample. V usage is TRBV13 and J usage is TRBJ2-1; 7 bases are a match to TRBD2. This CDR3 spans 16 amino acids. V dropped 0 bases and J dropped 0; count of bases not matched to a gene: 2. Per the germline V gene, CDR1 is PRHDT and CDR2 is FYEKMQ (reference sequence). The DNA for the CDR3 is TGTGCCAGCAGCTTAGGCGGCGGGAGCTCCTACAATGAGCAGTTCTTC. Its translation is CASSLGGGSSYNEQFF.

The chain couples TRBV9 to TRBJ2-1; possible D gene TRBD2, 6 bases. Deletions cut 4 bases from V and 5 bases from J, with 13 bases between. Germline lookup yields CDR1 SGDLS and CDR2 YYNGEE. This CDR3 spans 14 amino acids. In DNA, the CDR3 is TGTGCCAGCAGCCCCGGAGTAGCGGACAATGAGCAGTTCTTC. The encoded protein is CASSPGVADNEQFF.

This clone has only a few counts. The chain recombines TRBV6-5 with TRBJ1-2; TRBD1 is a possible D gene (5 bases). The V and J ends lost 7 bases and 2 bases respectively, with 11 bases between them. Germline CDR1 and CDR2: MNHEY and SVGAGI. This CDR3 contains 13 residues. Written as DNA, the CDR3 is TGTGCCAGCAAAGGGGATTTGAACTATGGCTACACCTTC. Amino acids: CASKGDLNYGYTF.

This chain links TRBV7-8 with TRBJ1-5; no reliable D call. The CDR3 totals 14 residues. Germline V gene data show CDR1 as SGHVS and CDR2 as FQNEAQ. The V gene lost 2 bases and the J gene lost 7 bases, with 12 bases spanning the gap. CDR3 residues: CASSLRSPQQPQHF. The CDR3 nucleotides read TGTGCCAGCAGCTTAAGGAGCCCGCAACAGCCCCAGCATTTT.

This sequence joins TRBV6-1 and TRBJ1-2; D may be TRBD1 (6 bases). This CDR3 has 15 residues. Germline assignment: CDR1 MNHNS and CDR2 SASEGT. Trimming stripped 0 bases from V and 0 bases from J, with 8 bases between. CDR3 in amino acids: CASSEATGSNYGYTF. The CDR3 DNA is TGTGCCAGCAGTGAAGCAACAGGGTCTAACTATGGCTACACCTTC.

The chain is built from TRBV28 and TRBJ1-5; a possible D gene is TRBD1 (6 bases). The CDR3 is 14 amino acids. Germline V CDR1 and CDR2: MDHEN, SYDVKM. The V end lost 5 bases, the J end lost 1 base, and 9 bases lay between the germline ends. CDR3 in DNA: TGTGCCAGCAGTAGGGACACCAGCAATCAGCCCCAGCATTTT. Its protein product is CASSRDTSNQPQHF.

J is TRBJ2-2 and V is TRBV9, with 9 bases fitting TRBD1. The germline V gene has CDR1 SGDLS and CDR2 YYNGEE. V lost 4 bases, J lost 4 bases, and 14 bases stayed unmatched. The CDR3 is 18 residues long. The CDR3, as DNA: TGTGCCAGCAGCCCTGCCGGGACAGGGATTGGATTCACCGGGGAGCTGTTTTTT. Translation gives CASSPAGTGIGFTGELFF.

The chain employs TRBV9 and TRBJ1-3; a weak D match, TRBD1 (6 bases). Germline-derived CDR1 and CDR2 are SGDLS and YYNGEE. Trimming stripped 2 bases from V and 1 base from J, with 13 bases between. The CDR3 contains 16 residues. The CDR3 region has the DNA TGTGCCAGCAGCGTGTCAGGACAGATTTCTGGAAACACCATATATTTT. Residues: CASSVSGQISGNTIYF.

This clone was seen only once. The J gene is TRBJ2-5, the V gene TRBV7-9; 9 bases are shared with TRBD1. Germline lookup yields CDR1 SEHNR and CDR2 FQNEAQ (reference sequence). V shed 3 bases, J shed 4 bases, and the junction held 6 bases outside the gene matches. This CDR3 region has 15 residues. In DNA, the CDR3 is TGTGCCAGCAGCTTGGGGGGGACAGGGAGAGAGACCCAGTACTTC. It codes for CASSLGGTGRETQYF.

This clone was counted between two and nine times. V is TRBV10-3 and J is TRBJ1-5; 7 bases are a match to TRBD1. The CDR3 spans 13 residues. J was trimmed by 5 bases and V by 6 bases; bases with no gene match: 4. Per the germline V gene, CDR1 is ENHRY and CDR2 is SYGVKD. The chain's CDR3 is CAIRQGQDQPQHF. The CDR3, as DNA: TGTGCCATCAGACAGGGGCAGGATCAGCCCCAGCATTTT.

The V gene is TRBV19, the J gene TRBJ2-7; D is unclear. Per the germline V gene, CDR1 is LNHDA and CDR2 is SQIVND (reference sequence). The CDR3 sequence is 13 residues long. The V end was cut by 4 bases, the J end by 5 bases, with 12 bases between. In DNA, the CDR3 is TGTGCCAGTAGTACTCGTTTGGCCAACGAGCAGTACTTC. Protein: CASSTRLANEQYF.

The chain is built from TRBV27 and TRBJ2-7, with 9 bases aligning to TRBD1. Per the germline V gene, CDR1 is MNHEY and CDR2 is SMNVEV (reference sequence). CDR3 size: 15 residues. The ends lost 4 bases at V and 4 bases at J; junction bases unmatched: 8. CDR3: CASSSPGQGVYEQYF. The DNA of the CDR3 is TGTGCCAGCAGTTCCCCGGGACAGGGAGTTTACGAGCAGTACTTC.

This clone was picked up one time. The chain has TRBV19 and TRBJ1-4; 8 nucleotides agree with TRBD1. Germline lookup yields CDR1 LNHDA and CDR2 SQIVND (reference sequence). V lost 9 bases, J lost 8 bases, and 8 bases stayed unmatched. This CDR3 spans 13 amino acids. As DNA, the CDR3 is TGTGCCAGCCTGGACAGGGTGCAGGAAAAACTGTTTTTT. It translates to CASLDRVQEKLFF. Combining the CDR3 with reference TRBV19 and TRBJ1-4 gives the whole variable domain DGGITQSPKYLFRKEGQNVTLSCEQNLNHDAMYWYRQDPGQGLRLIYYSQIVNDFQKGDIAEGYSVSREKKESFPLTVTSAQKNPTAFYLCASLDRVQEKLFFGSGTQLSVL.

The chain uses TRBV19 and TRBJ2-7; 11 nucleotides line up with TRBD1. Germline V CDR1 and CDR2: LNHDA, SQIVND (reference sequence). The CDR3 is made up of 13 amino acids. V was clipped by 8 bases and J by 7 bases; unmatched bases: 7. The CDR3 sequence is CASVGQGAPEQYF. Written as DNA, the CDR3 is TGTGCCAGTGTAGGACAGGGGGCACCTGAGCAGTACTTC. Based on the CDR3 plus reference TRBV19 and TRBJ2-7, the full variable domain is DGGITQSPKYLFRKEGQNVTLSCEQNLNHDAMYWYRQDPGQGLRLIYYSQIVNDFQKGDIAEGYSVSREKKESFPLTVTSAQKNPTAFYLCASVGQGAPEQYFGPGTRLTVT.

The chain is built from TRBV7-2 and TRBJ2-7; D possibly corresponds to TRBD2 (6 bases). CDR3 length equals 12 residues. Trimming took off 2 bases at V and 6 bases at J, with 8 bases between the two ends. CDR1 is SGHTA and CDR2 is FQGNSA in the germline V gene. The CDR3 sequence: CASSLRGGEQYF. CDR3 in DNA: TGTGCCAGCAGCTTAAGGGGAGGCGAGCAGTACTTC.

CDR3 nucleotide sequence: TGTGCCAGCGGCGAAAGTGGGGGCGGGAACTATGGCTACACCTTC. As protein: CASGESGGGNYGYTF. The gene calls are TRBV6-5 and TRBJ1-2; weak D call: TRBD1 (6 bases). The germline V gene encodes CDR1 MNHEY and CDR2 SVGAGI. The CDR3 spans 15 residues. V shed 8 bases and J shed 2 bases, with 18 bases lying between them.